Shown below are 26 T cell receptor beta chains from a single sample sequenced in a study of blood T cell repertoires in COVID-19. Profiling relied on immunoSEQ multiplex PCR, and the TCRdb table lists in-frame clones only, not all of them. The sample includes 430,000 or so clones, 85% to 90% of them seen just once. Sequenced material: peripheral blood. The origin of the receptors is a man in his late teens or twenties with COVID-19, enrolled during active disease.

The chain recombines TRBV7-8 with TRBJ2-7; TRBD2 aligns across 12 bases. V was clipped by 0 bases and J by 4 bases; unmatched bases: 7. This CDR3 is 17 amino acids long. Germline assignment: CDR1 SGHVS and CDR2 FQNEAQ. CDR3 protein: CASSLASLAGGPYEQYF. The CDR3 nucleotides are TGTGCCAGCAGCTTAGCGTCCCTAGCGGGAGGGCCTTACGAGCAGTACTTC.

The rearrangement uses TRBV4-1 and TRBJ2-4, with TRBD1 as a possible D gene (6 bases). The V end lost 3 bases, the J end lost 12 bases, and 18 bases lay between the germline ends. Germline V CDR1 and CDR2: MGHRA, YSYEKL. The CDR3 covers 14 residues. CDR3 in DNA: TGCGCCAGCAGCCACCCTGACAGGCCCCAGGATCAGTACTTC. It translates to CASSHPDRPQDQYF.

V usage is TRBV11-2 and J usage is TRBJ1-1; TRBD1 agrees at 8 bases. Germline values: CDR1 SGHAT, CDR2 FQNNGV. Unmatched junction bases numbered 3, after V lost 2 bases and J lost 4 bases. The CDR3 totals 14 residues. The CDR3 loop is CASSLQGAGTEAFF. The CDR3 coding sequence is TGTGCCAGCAGCTTACAGGGGGCAGGCACTGAAGCTTTCTTT.

This clone showed up just once. This chain uses TRBV6-1 with TRBJ1-4; 7 bases agree with TRBD1. Germline V lookup: CDR1 MNHNS, CDR2 SASEGT. The CDR3 is 16 amino acids. The V and J ends lost 2 bases and 11 bases, in that order; junction bases with no gene match: 14. CDR3 in DNA: TGTGCCAGCAGTGAAACCGACAGGGCCATGTCGGGGAAACTGTTTTTT. Translating gives CASSETDRAMSGKLFF.

This chain links TRBV10-3 with TRBJ2-1, with TRBD1 identical over 10 bases. The CDR3 spans 15 residues. V trimming: 2 bases; J trimming: 8 bases; junction bases outside the gene matches: 6. Germline V lookup: CDR1 ENHRY, CDR2 SYGVKD. CDR3 nucleotides: TGTGCCATCAGTGAGACCGGGACAGGGGACTATGAGCAGTTCTTC. Translated, it gives CAISETGTGDYEQFF.

The chain employs TRBV4-1 and TRBJ1-2, with D perhaps matching TRBD1 (6 bases). CDR3 length: 13 residues. Germline CDR1 and CDR2: MGHRA and YSYEKL. The germline V and J ends were trimmed by 2 bases and 7 bases, with 11 bases remaining between them. The CDR3 nucleotides read TGCGCCAGCAGCCAATCCGGGGGGCTTGGCTACACCTTC. Encoded protein: CASSQSGGLGYTF.

The chain couples TRBV19 to TRBJ1-1; maybe TRBD1 (5 bases). Germline-derived CDR1 and CDR2 are LNHDA and SQIVND (reference sequence). Trimming shortened V by 2 bases and J by 2 bases, and 12 bases separated the two germline ends. The CDR3 is 15 amino acids. CDR3 sequence (DNA): TGTGCCAGTAGTATAAAGGGGAGGGTAAACACTGAAGCTTTCTTT. This sequence encodes CASSIKGRVNTEAFF.

This clone has a single count. The rearrangement uses TRBV6-5 and TRBJ2-1; 8 bases align to TRBD2. The trim removed 3 bases at V and 6 bases at J, leaving 7 bases unmatched. The CDR3 length is 15 residues. The V gene's germline CDR1 is MNHEY and CDR2 SVGAGI. The CDR3 bases are TGTGCCAGCAGTTATTCGGGACTAGTGTTCAATGAGCAGTTCTTC. It encodes CASSYSGLVFNEQFF.

V is TRBV5-8 and J is TRBJ1-1; D is perhaps TRBD1 (5 bases). V lost 5 bases to trimming and J lost 6 bases, with 14 bases between them. The length of the CDR3 is 13 residues. Germline V gives CDR1 SGHTS, CDR2 YDEGEE. This chain's CDR3 is CASRGRGISEAFF. The CDR3 coding sequence is TGTGCCAGCAGGGGAAGGGGAATATCTGAAGCTTTCTTT.

The rearrangement uses TRBV19 and TRBJ2-3; 10 nucleotides line up with TRBD2. J gave up 4 bases and V 5 bases, and 12 bases lay outside the gene matches. CDR1 is LNHDA, CDR2 SQIVND, per germline (reference sequence). The CDR3 is 17 amino acids. CDR3 sequence: CASSSMRVAGGADTQYF. The CDR3, as DNA: TGTGCCAGTAGTTCGATGAGGGTAGCGGGAGGCGCAGATACGCAGTATTTT.

V is TRBV5-5 and J is TRBJ1-2; D remains ambiguous. Germline CDR1 and CDR2: SGHKS and YYEKEE (reference sequence). Between the trimmed V and J ends, which lost 4 bases and 8 bases, there was a span of 21 bases. This CDR3 comprises 15 residues. As DNA, the CDR3 is TGTGCCAGCAGCGCCCCTGAGGGCGCCCTTTTAGGCTACACCTTC. Protein sequence: CASSAPEGALLGYTF.

J is TRBJ2-1 and V is TRBV5-1; 7 bases line up with TRBD2. Germline trimming cut 4 bases from V and 1 base from J; bases unmatched to any gene: 11. This CDR3 comprises 17 residues. Germline-derived CDR1 and CDR2 are SGHRS and YFSETQ. The CDR3 sequence: CASSLDPGGSSYNEQFF. In DNA form, the CDR3 reads TGCGCCAGCAGCCTTGACCCGGGCGGGAGTTCCTACAATGAGCAGTTCTTC.

The chain is built from TRBV4-1 and TRBJ2-3; 8 nucleotides agree with TRBD1. The trim removed 1 base at V and 3 bases at J, leaving 12 bases unmatched. CDR3 length: 18 residues. Germline assignment: CDR1 MGHRA and CDR2 YSYEKL. CDR3 in amino acids: CASSQVPLTGVGTDTQYF. The CDR3 region has the DNA TGCGCCAGCAGCCAAGTCCCGTTGACAGGGGTCGGGACAGATACGCAGTATTTT.

This clone was observed a handful of times. Here the CDR3 DNA reads TGCAGCGTTGTCGGTAGGAACACTGAAGCTTTCTTT. It translates to CSVVGRNTEAFF. The chain has TRBV29-1 and TRBJ1-1; D is uncertain. V was cut by 4 bases and J by 1 base, with 7 bases left in between. The CDR3 consists of 12 residues. In germline, CDR1 is SQVTM, CDR2 ANQGSEA.

The rearrangement links TRBV11-2 to TRBJ2-1, with 7 bases aligning to TRBD2. CDR1 is SGHAT and CDR2 is FQNNGV in the germline V gene. There are 15 residues in the CDR3. V dropped 3 bases and J dropped 1; count of bases not matched to a gene: 3. In DNA, the CDR3 is TGTGCCAGCAGCTTTAGCGGGTCATCCTACAATGAGCAGTTCTTC. It codes for CASSFSGSSYNEQFF. The whole variable domain, filled in from reference TRBV11-2 and TRBJ2-1, reads EAGVAQSPRYKIIEKRQSVAFWCNPISGHATLYWYQQILGQGPKLLIQFQNNGVVDDSQLPKDRFSAERLKGVDSTLKIQPAKLEDSAVYLCASSFSGSSYNEQFFGPGTRLTVL.

V gene TRBV5-1 combines with J gene TRBJ1-1; D is possibly TRBD1 (6 bases). Germline V gene lookup returns CDR1 SGHRS and CDR2 YFSETQ. V was pared by 4 bases and J by 4 bases, with 23 bases between. CDR3 length: 17 residues. CDR3 sequence reads: CASSPTRGLKIPTEAFF. In nucleotides, the CDR3 is TGCGCCAGCAGCCCCACGAGGGGGTTAAAGATACCCACTGAAGCTTTCTTT. The full variable domain, completed using reference TRBV5-1 and TRBJ1-1, is KAGVTQTPRYLIKTRGQQVTLSCSPISGHRSVSWYQQTPGQGLQFLFEYFSETQRNKGNFPGRFSGRQFSNSRSEMNVSTLELGDSALYLCASSPTRGLKIPTEAFFGQGTRLTVV.

The gene calls are TRBV7-9 and TRBJ1-5, with TRBD1 as a possible D gene (6 bases). The CDR3 length is 16 residues. V was trimmed by 4 bases and J by 4 bases, leaving 17 bases between them. Germline CDR1 is SEHNR and CDR2 is FQNEAQ (reference sequence). CDR3 nucleotides: TGTGCCAGCAGCTCGTCAGGGGCCCCGGGGAATCAGCCCCAGCATTTT. Its translation: CASSSSGAPGNQPQHF.

This chain links TRBV5-3 with TRBJ1-4; D not resolved. TRBV5-3 is designated an ORF whose function remains uncertain. Deletions cut 4 bases from V and 7 bases from J, with 17 bases between. The CDR3 contains 15 residues. Here the CDR3 DNA reads TGTGCCAGAAGCCGGGTTGAGTGGGTTGGTGAAAAACTGTTTTTT. Its protein is CARSRVEWVGEKLFF.

The CDR3 loop is CASSLRTSVGTDTQYF. The CDR3 nucleotides are TGTGCCAGCAGTTTACGGACTAGCGTGGGGACAGATACGCAGTATTTT. The chain has TRBV6-5 and TRBJ2-3, with 9 positions matching TRBD2. From germline, CDR1 is MNHEY and CDR2 SVGAGI. The CDR3 covers 16 residues. After removal of 4 bases from V and 3 bases from J, the junction contained 8 bases not matched to a gene.

The chain employs TRBV15 and TRBJ2-5, with 7 bases fitting TRBD1. This CDR3 has 16 amino acids. The J segment lost 4 bases and the V segment lost 4 bases, leaving 12 bases of the junction unmatched. Germline CDR1 is LNHNV and CDR2 is YYDKDF (reference sequence). The CDR3 bases are TGTGCCACCAGCAAGACAGGGTATGAAGTGGGAGAGACCCAGTACTTC. The encoded protein is CATSKTGYEVGETQYF.

The rearrangement joins TRBV29-1 to TRBJ2-7, with D tentatively TRBD1 (6 bases). Trimming took off 6 bases at V and 6 bases at J, with 12 bases between the two ends. The CDR3 totals 11 residues. Germline lookup yields CDR1 SQVTM and CDR2 ANQGSEA. CDR3 region: CSVGQDSEQYF. The CDR3 DNA is TGCAGCGTGGGACAAGACAGCGAGCAGTACTTC.

The V gene is TRBV5-8, the J gene TRBJ1-2, with TRBD1 identical over 8 bases. Trimming cost V 1 base and J 2 bases; bases outside gene matches: 7. Per germline, CDR1 SGHTS and CDR2 YDEGEE. This CDR3 spans 16 amino acids. The chain's CDR3 is CASSLLPGQENYGYTF. The CDR3 DNA is TGTGCCAGCAGCTTGCTCCCGGGACAGGAAAACTATGGCTACACCTTC. The full variable domain, completed using reference TRBV5-8 and TRBJ1-2, is EAGVTQSPTHLIKTRGQQATLRCSPISGHTSVYWYQQALGLGLQFLLWYDEGEERNRGNFPPRFSGRQFPNYSSELNVNALELEDSALYLCASSLLPGQENYGYTFGSGTRLTVV.

The CDR3 DNA reads as TGCAACTCGGAGGGCACCCACTACGAGCAGTACTTC. Its protein product is CNSEGTHYEQYF. The gene calls are TRBV29-1 and TRBJ2-7; tentatively, D is TRBD2 (6 bases). This CDR3 is 12 amino acids long. Germline CDR1 is SQVTM and CDR2 is ANQGSEA.

The V call is TRBV19, the J call TRBJ2-2, with TRBD2 identical over 11 bases. Unmatched junction bases numbered 8, after V lost 5 bases and J lost 3 bases. Germline V CDR1 and CDR2: LNHDA, SQIVND (reference sequence). The CDR3 runs to 17 residues. The CDR3 region has the DNA TGTGCCAGTAGTCCCGGTAGCGGGGGGGTCTACACCGGGGAGCTGTTTTTT. Protein product: CASSPGSGGVYTGELFF.

The chain has TRBV11-2 and TRBJ2-5; 7 bases are a match to TRBD1. V shed 5 bases and J 9 bases; nucleotides not matched to a gene: 15. Germline-derived CDR1 and CDR2 are SGHAT and FQNNGV. CDR3 length: 15 amino acids. The chain's CDR3 is CASSPSSRGWEPQYF. Here the CDR3 DNA reads TGTGCCAGCAGCCCCTCCTCCAGGGGGTGGGAGCCCCAGTACTTC.

This clone was seen only once. The V call is TRBV10-1, the J call TRBJ2-3, with D possibly being TRBD2 (5 bases). Trimming removed 0 bases from V and 3 bases from J, with 7 bases in between. This CDR3 spans 14 amino acids. Germline loops: CDR1 WNHNN, CDR2 SYGVQD (reference sequence). The CDR3 loop is CASSESGGTDTQYF. The CDR3 nucleotides are TGCGCCAGCAGTGAGTCTGGCGGGACAGATACGCAGTATTTT.